Below are 5 T cell receptor beta chains sequenced from a single sample in a study of cytomegalovirus exposure and HLA in healthy donors. The PCR made use of 60 Vbeta and 13 Jbeta primers. The repertoire was sequenced with immunoSEQ multiplex PCR; TCRdb's copy has only in-frame clones and lacks some. The sample has 110,000 to 150,000 clones, around a tenth seen once; the top ten hold 1.8%. The source material was PBMCs. The receptor set was obtained from a male donor in good health and CMV-seronegative.

This chain links TRBV5-1 with TRBJ2-3; 10 positions match TRBD2. CDR3 length: 16 residues. V dropped 3 bases and J dropped 1; count of bases not matched to a gene: 5. Germline V lookup: CDR1 SGHRS, CDR2 YFSETQ. CDR3 nucleotides: TGCGCCAGCAGCTACTCCGGACTAGCGGGCACAGATACGCAGTATTTT. Translation: CASSYSGLAGTDTQYF. Full variable domain (outside the CDR3, taken from reference TRBV5-1 and TRBJ2-3): KAGVTQTPRYLIKTRGQQVTLSCSPISGHRSVSWYQQTPGQGLQFLFEYFSETQRNKGNFPGRFSGRQFSNSRSEMNVSTLELGDSALYLCASSYSGLAGTDTQYFGPGTRLTVL.

A remark on this clone: One end of the junction fails to match germline, which may point to a read error. J is TRBJ1-5 and V is TRBV7-7; no definite D call. This CDR3 is 13 amino acids long. In germline, CDR1 is SSHAT, CDR2 FNYEAQ (reference sequence). CDR3 in amino acids: CASSLPGRRPQNF. The CDR3 DNA follows: TGTGCTAGCAGCTTACCGGGTCGGAGGCCCCAGAATTTT.

In this sample, this clone turned up a few times. The J gene is TRBJ2-1, the V gene TRBV5-8, with 7 bases lining up with TRBD1. Germline-derived CDR1 and CDR2 are SGHTS and YDEGEE. The trim removed 4 bases at V and 4 bases at J, leaving 8 bases unmatched. The CDR3 is made up of 15 amino acids. The CDR3 spells CASSPKGAAYNEQFF. DNA of the CDR3: TGTGCCAGCAGCCCCAAGGGGGCAGCTTACAATGAGCAGTTCTTC.

This chain joins TRBV27 and TRBJ2-2, with TRBD2 matching 10 bases. V was clipped by 6 bases and J by 5 bases; unmatched bases: 6. The CDR3 is made up of 15 amino acids. Per germline, CDR1 MNHEY and CDR2 SMNVEV (reference sequence). The DNA for the CDR3 is TGTGCCAGCAGATACCTAGCGGGGGTTACCGGGGAGCTGTTTTTT. Translating gives CASRYLAGVTGELFF.

This clone occurred a few times. CDR3 amino acids: CASSLRAQAYTDTQYF. The CDR3 DNA reads TGCGCCAGCAGCCTCCGGGCACAGGCATACACAGATACGCAGTATTTT. The J gene is TRBJ2-3, the V gene TRBV4-3; possibly TRBD1 for D (5 bases). The CDR3 is 16 amino acids. The germline V gene encodes CDR1 LGHNA and CDR2 YSLEER. The V end lost 4 bases, the J end lost 2 bases, and 16 bases lay between the germline ends.